A single sample gave rise to the 20 T cell receptor beta chains below, sequenced in a study of blood T cell repertoires in COVID-19. Sequencing used immunoSEQ multiplex PCR; TCRdb keeps in-frame clones, though not all of them. The sample has about 410,000 clones, approximately 89% seen once; the top ten hold approximately 1.5%. What was sequenced was peripheral blood. These receptors were taken from a woman aged 40 to 50 with COVID-19, enrolled during active disease.

V and J are TRBV14 and TRBJ1-2; 11 positions match TRBD1. Germline V gene sequence: CDR1 SGHDN, CDR2 FVKESK. This CDR3 region has 16 residues. Germline trimming cut 3 bases from V and 2 bases from J; bases unmatched to any gene: 5. CDR3 amino acids: CASSQEGQGVNYGYTF. The DNA of the CDR3 is TGTGCCAGCAGCCAGGAGGGACAGGGGGTAAACTATGGCTACACCTTC.

The CDR3 DNA is TGTGCCAGCTCACCGGGGACAGGGGCTGAAGCTTTCTTT. It translates to CASSPGTGAEAFF. The chain recombines TRBV18 with TRBJ1-1; 10 nucleotides match TRBD1. V trimming: 3 bases; J trimming: 6 bases; junction bases outside the gene matches: 1. Germline-derived CDR1 and CDR2 are KGHSH and LQKENI. The CDR3 is 13 amino acids. Full variable domain (remainder filled in from reference TRBV18 and TRBJ1-1): NAGVMQNPRHLVRRRGQEARLRCSPMKGHSHVYWYRQLPEEGLKFMVYLQKENIIDESGMPKERFSAEFPKEGPSILRIQQVVRGDSAAYFCASSPGTGAEAFFGQGTRLTVV.

The CDR3 spells CAIAGIVGSTDTQYF. The CDR3 DNA sequence: TGTGCCATCGCGGGGATTGTAGGGAGCACAGATACGCAGTATTTT. This sequence joins TRBV10-3 and TRBJ2-3; tentatively, D is TRBD2 (6 bases). Germline V gene lookup returns CDR1 ENHRY and CDR2 SYGVKD. Deletions cut 8 bases from V and 0 bases from J, with 15 bases between. The CDR3 totals 15 residues.

The DNA of the CDR3 is TGTGCCAGCAGCTTATATGTGGGAGGTGGAAACACCATATATTTT. It specifies CASSLYVGGGNTIYF. The V gene is TRBV7-6, the J gene TRBJ1-3, with unresolved D. V lost 2 bases and J lost 3, with 11 bases in between. CDR1 and CDR2 (germline): SGHVS, FNYEAQ. The CDR3 extends over 15 amino acids.

This clone appeared once. The chain links TRBV7-2 to TRBJ1-2; TRBD1 agrees at 8 bases. Germline trimming cut 4 bases from V and 5 bases from J; bases unmatched to any gene: 9. The CDR3 spans 15 residues. Germline assignment: CDR1 SGHTA and CDR2 FQGNSA. The CDR3 DNA reads TGTGCCAGCAGCTCCTGGACAGGGTTGGAGTATGGCTACACCTTC. This sequence encodes CASSSWTGLEYGYTF.

This clone was seen once. The chain couples TRBV27 to TRBJ2-6; D is possibly TRBD2 (5 bases). The ends were cut back, 7 bases at V and 0 bases at J, with 13 bases in the middle. Germline V gene sequence: CDR1 MNHEY, CDR2 SMNVEV (reference sequence). This CDR3 spans 16 amino acids. CDR3 coding DNA: TGTGCCAGCACCCCCCGTGCGGGCTCTGGGGCCAACGTCCTGACTTTC. Protein: CASTPRAGSGANVLTF.

The chain combines TRBV7-9 with TRBJ2-5; 11 bases line up with TRBD2. The germline V gene has CDR1 SEHNR and CDR2 FQNEAQ (reference sequence). The junction had 8 bases not matched to a gene; V was cut back by 4 bases and J by 4 bases. CDR3 length equals 16 residues. CDR3: CASSSTGLAATETQYF. CDR3 DNA sequence: TGTGCCAGCAGCTCTACGGGACTAGCGGCTACAGAGACCCAGTACTTC.

The chain recombines TRBV28 with TRBJ1-4; D might be TRBD1 (6 bases). V was trimmed by 8 bases and J by 7 bases, leaving 20 bases between them. The CDR3 is 15 residues long. Germline CDR1 reads MDHEN; CDR2 reads SYDVKM. CDR3 sequence reads: CASGGGGAQGEKLFF. CDR3 sequence (DNA): TGTGCCAGCGGGGGAGGGGGGGCGCAGGGTGAAAAACTGTTTTTT.

The genes are TRBV7-9 and TRBJ2-7; 10 bases align to TRBD1. The junction had 4 bases not matched to a gene; V was cut back by 8 bases and J by 6 bases. CDR1 is SEHNR, CDR2 FQNEAQ, per germline (reference sequence). The CDR3 runs 12 residues. The CDR3 region is CASGDRGSEQYF. CDR3 DNA sequence: TGTGCCAGCGGGGACAGGGGTAGCGAGCAGTACTTC. The whole variable domain, filled in from reference TRBV7-9 and TRBJ2-7, reads DTGVSQNPRHKITKRGQNVTFRCDPISEHNRLYWYRQTLGQGPEFLTYFQNEAQLEKSRLLSDRFSAERPKGSFSTLEIQRTEQGDSAMYLCASGDRGSEQYFGPGTRLTVT.

V is TRBV6-5 and J is TRBJ1-2; D might be TRBD1 (5 bases). V was trimmed by 5 bases and J by 7 bases, leaving 11 bases between them. CDR3 length: 12 amino acids. From germline, CDR1 is MNHEY and CDR2 SVGAGI. The CDR3 loop is CASSRGPTGYTF. The CDR3 DNA is TGTGCCAGCAGTAGGGGTCCAACTGGCTACACCTTC.

This chain connects TRBV6-2 or TRBV6-3 to TRBJ2-5; D perhaps matches TRBD1 (5 bases). The V end was cut by 4 bases, the J end by 0 bases, with 12 bases between. Germline V gives CDR1 MNHEY, CDR2 SVGEGT. The CDR3 is 15 residues long. The CDR3 nucleotides read TGTGCCAGCAGTTCGAGCAGGGTCTACCAAGAGACCCAGTACTTC. Encoded protein: CASSSSRVYQETQYF.

In this sample, this clone turned up a few times. The chain recombines TRBV7-6 with TRBJ2-1, with TRBD2 matching 8 bases. CDR3 length equals 14 residues. CDR1 and CDR2 (germline): SGHVS, FNYEAQ. V was clipped by 1 base and J by 6 bases; unmatched bases: 2. The CDR3 reads CASSLVRGGNEQFF. The DNA of the CDR3 is TGTGCCAGCAGCTTAGTACGGGGGGGCAATGAGCAGTTCTTC.

The rearrangement uses TRBV7-2 and TRBJ1-5; the D gene is possibly TRBD1 (6 bases). This CDR3 has 17 residues. V lost 0 bases to trimming and J lost 1 base, with 13 bases between them. Germline CDR1 SGHTA, CDR2 FQGNSA. CDR3 DNA: TGTGCCAGCAGCTTAGCCGTCGGGACACGAAGCAATCAGCCCCAGCATTTT. As protein: CASSLAVGTRSNQPQHF.

The rearrangement links TRBV7-2 to TRBJ1-1; D remains unclear. Between the trimmed V and J ends, which lost 7 bases and 0 bases, there was a span of 9 bases. Germline-derived CDR1 and CDR2 are SGHTA and FQGNSA. This CDR3 has 13 amino acids. CDR3 in amino acids: CASTLGLNTEAFF. The CDR3 DNA follows: TGTGCCAGCACCCTAGGTCTGAACACTGAAGCTTTCTTT.

J is TRBJ2-7 and V is TRBV3-1 (or the pseudogene TRBV3-2); D is possibly TRBD1 (5 bases). CDR3 length equals 15 residues. Per the germline V gene, CDR1 is LGHDT and CDR2 is YNNKEL (reference sequence). Trimming took 5 bases from V and 0 from J, leaving 14 bases between them. The CDR3 coding sequence is TGTGCCAGCAGCTTACGGCGGACACCCTCCTACGAGCAGTACTTC. It codes for CASSLRRTPSYEQYF.

The chain combines TRBV9 with TRBJ2-1; D might be TRBD2 (5 bases). Between the trimmed V and J ends, which lost 0 bases and 1 base, there was a span of 11 bases. The CDR3 totals 16 residues. Germline values: CDR1 SGDLS, CDR2 YYNGEE. CDR3 sequence (DNA): TGTGCCAGCAGCGTAGACCAGCGGACGTCCTACAATGAGCAGTTCTTC. It translates to CASSVDQRTSYNEQFF.

The CDR3 DNA is TGTGCCAGCAGCTTGGCGGCAGGGGGAGCAGCTTTCTTT. Its translation: CASSLAAGGAAFF. The chain recombines TRBV5-5 with TRBJ1-1; 7 bases fit TRBD1. V lost 0 bases, J lost 10 bases, and 6 bases stayed unmatched. The CDR3 consists of 13 residues. The germline gives CDR1 SGHKS, CDR2 YYEKEE (reference sequence).

This clone was counted a single time. The chain couples TRBV5-1 to TRBJ1-2; 9 nucleotides align to TRBD1. V lost 0 bases, J lost 5 bases, and 2 bases stayed unmatched. The CDR3 covers 14 residues. The germline V gene encodes CDR1 SGHRS and CDR2 YFSETQ. The DNA of the CDR3 is TGCGCCAGCAGCTTGGAAGACAGGGGGTATGGCTACACCTTC. This gives the protein CASSLEDRGYGYTF.

The chain links TRBV18 to TRBJ2-5; 7 bases line up with TRBD1. This CDR3 is 15 amino acids long. Germline CDR1 is KGHSH and CDR2 is LQKENI. With V trimmed by 1 base and J by 2 bases, 4 bases remained unmatched. As DNA, the CDR3 is TGTGCCAGCTCACCACAGACAGGGCAACAAGAGACCCAGTACTTC. Protein: CASSPQTGQQETQYF.

The rearrangement links TRBV25-1 to TRBJ1-1, with no clear D. Germline CDR1 is MGHDK and CDR2 is SYGVNS. This CDR3 is built from 15 residues. V was trimmed by 4 bases and J by 4 bases, leaving 16 bases between them. The CDR3 loop reads CASSGPLPVATEAFF. The DNA for the CDR3 is TGTGCCAGCAGTGGGCCCCTTCCCGTGGCCACTGAAGCTTTCTTT.